This passage covers 17 T cell receptor beta chains from one sample sequenced in a study of blood T cell repertoires in COVID-19. The method was immunoSEQ multiplex PCR; TCRdb's version includes in-frame clones alone and lacks a portion of them. The sample shows 250,000 to 350,000 clones, 70% to 85% of them seen only once. The sequenced sample was peripheral blood. These receptors were collected from a human donor with COVID-19, enrolled during active disease. The donor label of this sample is uncertain.

The rearrangement links TRBV9 to TRBJ2-1; 7 bases map to TRBD2. This CDR3 spans 13 amino acids. V was clipped by 4 bases and J by 8 bases; unmatched bases: 6. Germline values: CDR1 SGDLS, CDR2 YYNGEE. The CDR3 nucleotides are TGTGCCAGCAGCCTAGCGGCGAGGGATGAGCAGTTCTTC. Translated: CASSLAARDEQFF.

The CDR3 nucleotides are TGTGCCAGCAGCTCGGGACTAGCGGGAGGGCTTGGGAATGAGCAGTTCTTC. Its translation is CASSSGLAGGLGNEQFF. The V and J genes are TRBV9 and TRBJ2-1, with 16 positions matching TRBD2. Germline assignment: CDR1 SGDLS and CDR2 YYNGEE. The CDR3 is made up of 17 amino acids. The junction had 8 bases not matched to a gene; V was cut back by 4 bases and J by 7 bases.

The chain is built from TRBV9 and TRBJ2-1, with D uncertain. The CDR3 consists of 17 residues. V shed 0 bases and J shed 1 base, with 14 bases lying between them. Germline assignment: CDR1 SGDLS and CDR2 YYNGEE. CDR3 in DNA: TGTGCCAGCAGCGTAGATCCCCAGGCCGAATCCTACAATGAGCAGTTCTTC. Translation gives CASSVDPQAESYNEQFF. Complete variable domain (other parts from reference TRBV9 and TRBJ2-1): DSGVTQTPKHLITATGQRVTLRCSPRSGDLSVYWYQQSLDQGLQFLIQYYNGEERAKGNILERFSAQQFPDLHSELNLSSLELGDSALYFCASSVDPQAESYNEQFFGPGTRLTVL.

The chain is built from TRBV12-3 or TRBV12-4 and TRBJ2-7; TRBD2 might be the D (5 bases). CDR3 length: 13 residues. Trimming stripped 3 bases from V and 4 bases from J, with 10 bases between. This CDR3 is CASSFFGIYEQYF. In nucleotides, the CDR3 is TGTGCCAGCAGTTTCTTCGGGATATACGAGCAGTACTTC.

The chain employs TRBV7-3 and TRBJ1-1, with 7 positions matching TRBD1. V shed 4 bases and J 0 bases; nucleotides not matched to a gene: 2. The germline V gene has CDR1 SGHTA and CDR2 FQGTGA. CDR3 length equals 14 residues. The CDR3 reads CASSSTGMNTEAFF. Written as DNA, the CDR3 is TGTGCCAGCAGCTCGACAGGGATGAACACTGAAGCTTTCTTT.

V is TRBV5-1 and J is TRBJ2-5; D might be TRBD1 (7 bases). V was shortened by 4 bases and J by 5 bases, with 18 bases between the two germline ends. The CDR3 totals 15 residues. Germline V lookup: CDR1 SGHRS, CDR2 YFSETQ. CDR3 region: CASSLRQGLVETQYF. The CDR3 DNA follows: TGCGCCAGCAGCCTTCGACAGGGACTCGTGGAGACCCAGTACTTC. Filled out from reference TRBV5-1 and TRBJ2-5, the complete variable domain reads KAGVTQTPRYLIKTRGQQVTLSCSPISGHRSVSWYQQTPGQGLQFLFEYFSETQRNKGNFPGRFSGRQFSNSRSEMNVSTLELGDSALYLCASSLRQGLVETQYFGPGTRLLVL.

The chain is built from TRBV15 and TRBJ1-5; D is perhaps TRBD1 (5 bases). V shed 0 bases and J shed 11 bases, with 17 bases lying between them. The V gene's germline CDR1 is LNHNV and CDR2 YYDKDF (reference sequence). The CDR3 extends over 15 amino acids. CDR3 sequence (DNA): TGTGCCACCAGCAGAGATGTAACACCTGGGGGGGCCCAGCATTTT. Translation: CATSRDVTPGGAQHF. The full variable domain, with the rest looked up from reference TRBV15 and TRBJ1-5, is DAMVIQNPRYQVTQFGKPVTLSCSQTLNHNVMYWYQQKSSQAPKLLFHYYDKDFNNEADTPDNFQSRRPNTSFCFLDIRSPGLGDTAMYLCATSRDVTPGGAQHFGDGTRLSIL.

V usage is TRBV18 and J usage is TRBJ1-2; D ambiguous. The CDR3 totals 13 residues. Germline CDR1 reads KGHSH; CDR2 reads LQKENI. Trimming removed 2 bases from V and 3 bases from J, with 7 bases in between. The CDR3 here is CASSPILDYGYTF. For the CDR3, the DNA is TGTGCCAGCTCACCAATATTAGACTATGGCTACACCTTC.

On this clone: The same CDR3 can be traced to other DNA sequences in this sample. The V gene is TRBV12-3 or TRBV12-4, the J gene TRBJ2-5; a possible D gene is TRBD1 (5 bases). The V end lost 6 bases, the J end lost 5 bases, and 13 bases lay between the germline ends. The CDR3 loop spans 13 amino acids. The CDR3 sequence is CASSLVQGETQYF. DNA of the CDR3: TGTGCCAGCAGCCTGGTGCAGGGCGAGACCCAGTACTTC.

This chain links TRBV3-1 (or the pseudogene TRBV3-2) with TRBJ2-2, with TRBD2 identical over 8 bases. This CDR3 spans 14 amino acids. With V trimmed by 3 bases and J by 10 bases, 7 bases remained unmatched. Germline assignment: CDR1 LGHDT and CDR2 YNNKEL (reference sequence). CDR3 in amino acids: CASSHLAGHEELFF. The CDR3 region has the DNA TGTGCCAGCAGCCACTTAGCGGGACACGAGGAGCTGTTTTTT.

This clone came up once. This chain joins TRBV6-1 and TRBJ1-1; 7 bases are shared with TRBD1. Trimming took 3 bases from V and 5 from J; bases not matched to a gene: 6. Looked up from germline, CDR1 is MNHNS and CDR2 is SASEGT. This CDR3 spans 14 amino acids. This CDR3 is CASSDEGAGTEAFF. CDR3 nucleotides: TGTGCCAGCAGTGATGAGGGGGCAGGGACTGAAGCTTTCTTT.

The V and J genes are TRBV30 and TRBJ2-7, with D possibly TRBD2 on 5 matching bases. Germline CDR1 and CDR2: GTSNPN and SVGIG (reference sequence). Trimming pared 8 bases from V and 5 bases from J, leaving 22 bases between. The CDR3 loop spans 14 amino acids. The CDR3: CAGGLQPPSHEQYF. The CDR3 nucleotides are TGTGCCGGCGGACTGCAACCTCCTTCCCACGAGCAGTACTTC.

The chain joins TRBV21-1 to TRBJ2-3; the D call TRBD1 from the table was never checked on the DNA. TRBV21-1 is listed as a pseudogene. This CDR3 comprises 14 residues. The CDR3 loop reads CASSPKQGADTQYF. In DNA, the CDR3 is TGTGCCAGCAGCCCTAAACAGGGGGCAGATACGCAGTATTTT.

This clone turned up a few times. The rearrangement links TRBV5-6 to TRBJ1-2; 7 nucleotides agree with TRBD1. With V trimmed by 4 bases and J by 7 bases, 10 bases remained unmatched. CDR1 and CDR2 from the germline V gene are SGHDT and YYEEEE. This CDR3 region has 14 residues. CDR3 sequence reads: CASSVTGLQSGYTF. The DNA for the CDR3 is TGTGCCAGCAGCGTGACAGGGCTACAATCTGGCTACACCTTC.

This clone is a singleton in its sample. This chain connects TRBV10-2 to TRBJ1-6; D is possibly TRBD1 (6 bases). This CDR3 contains 15 residues. Trimming removed 6 bases from V and 8 bases from J, with 17 bases in between. CDR1 WSHSY and CDR2 SAAADI come from the germline V gene. CDR3 amino acids: CASRQTTGRDSPLHF. The CDR3 coding sequence is TGCGCCAGCAGACAGACTACAGGGAGGGATTCACCCCTCCACTTT.

This chain links TRBV10-1 with TRBJ2-1; tentatively, D is TRBD1 (6 bases). Germline V gene sequence: CDR1 WNHNN, CDR2 SYGVQD (reference sequence). CDR3 length: 20 amino acids. The V and J ends lost 3 bases and 0 bases respectively, with 24 bases between them. As DNA, the CDR3 is TGCGCCAGCAGTGAAATTCGGGGCAGGGGCTGCCGTTACTCCTACAATGAGCAGTTCTTC. The encoded protein is CASSEIRGRGCRYSYNEQFF.

The V gene is TRBV30, the J gene TRBJ2-4; D unclear. The CDR3 length is 11 residues. Germline CDR1 is GTSNPN and CDR2 is SVGIG (reference sequence). V dropped 6 bases and J dropped 2 bases, with 5 bases sitting between them. Here the CDR3 DNA reads TGTGCCTGTCAGACCAAAAACATTCAGTACTTC. This sequence encodes CACQTKNIQYF. Drawing the rest from reference TRBV30 and TRBJ2-4, the complete variable domain is SQTIHQWPATLVQPVGSPLSLECTVEGTSNPNLYWYRQAAGRGLQLLFYSVGIGQISSEVPQNLSASRPQDRQFILSSKKLLLSDSGFYLCACQTKNIQYFGAGTRLSVL.